Below are 26 T cell receptor beta chains sequenced from a single sample in a study of CD8+ T cells in alopecia areata. Treatment of the sample: oral pan-JAK inhibitor, 5-10 mg twice daily. cDNA reverse transcribed from extracted RNA served as the sequencing template. The table came from immunoSEQ multiplex PCR; TCRdb's copy has only in-frame clones and leaves some out. Of 180,000 or so clones listed, around 58% are singletons. The sample consisted of CD4+ T cells sorted from blood, taken between weeks 55 and 65, from a patient treated with tofacitinib. These receptors were taken from a human donor with alopecia areata.

The genes are TRBV11-3 and TRBJ1-2; TRBD1 aligns across 9 bases. Unmatched junction bases numbered 18, after V lost 2 bases and J lost 8 bases. The CDR3 consists of 18 residues. Germline V gene lookup returns CDR1 SGHNT and CDR2 YENEEA. The CDR3 reads CASSLPPTGQGLARGYTF. Written as DNA, the CDR3 is TGTGCCAGCAGCTTACCCCCCACGGGACAGGGTTTGGCCCGGGGCTACACCTTC.

The chain recombines TRBV30 with TRBJ1-2; D not certain. Germline lookup yields CDR1 GTSNPN and CDR2 SVGIG (reference sequence). The ends were cut back, 0 bases at V and 8 bases at J, with 10 bases in the middle. The CDR3 has 12 residues. CDR3 sequence reads: CAWSVSPVGYTF. CDR3 DNA: TGTGCCTGGAGTGTATCCCCGGTGGGCTACACCTTC. The full variable domain, its missing parts supplied by reference TRBV30 and TRBJ1-2, is SQTIHQWPATLVQPVGSPLSLECTVEGTSNPNLYWYRQAAGRGLQLLFYSVGIGQISSEVPQNLSASRPQDRQFILSSKKLLLSDSGFYLCAWSVSPVGYTFGSGTRLTVV.

This clone was seen only once. The V call is TRBV5-6, the J call TRBJ2-7; TRBD2 is a possible D gene (5 bases). CDR3 length: 13 amino acids. Deletions cut 5 bases from V and 2 bases from J, with 11 bases between. Germline V lookup: CDR1 SGHDT, CDR2 YYEEEE. The CDR3 DNA follows: TGTGCCAGCAGTTCCCTCGGGACCTACGAGCAGTACTTC. Its translation is CASSSLGTYEQYF.

Here the CDR3 reads CSGKKGTVGEQYF. CDR3 in DNA: TGCAGCGGAAAAAAAGGGACAGTGGGCGAGCAGTACTTC. V and J are TRBV29-1 and TRBJ2-7, with 7 nucleotides matching TRBD1. This CDR3 region has 13 residues. Germline assignment: CDR1 SQVTM and CDR2 ANQGSEA. The V and J ends lost 7 bases and 6 bases, in that order; junction bases with no gene match: 12.

This clone has more than one count but fewer than ten. The J gene is TRBJ2-5, the V gene TRBV30; the D call may be TRBD1 or TRBD2 (5 bases each). Trimming pared 0 bases from V and 1 base from J, leaving 15 bases between. The CDR3 loop spans 16 amino acids. The germline V gene has CDR1 GTSNPN and CDR2 SVGIG (reference sequence). The CDR3 is CAWSVLIGTIQETQYF. The DNA for the CDR3 is TGTGCCTGGAGTGTACTCATAGGGACGATCCAAGAGACCCAGTACTTC.

With regard to this clone: Mismatch with germline at one junction end may stem from a read error. The chain has TRBV7-7 and TRBJ2-5; the D gene is possibly TRBD2 (6 bases). From germline, CDR1 is SSHAT and CDR2 FNYEAQ (reference sequence). CDR3 length: 13 residues. The CDR3 reads CASSWGGAGTQYF. The CDR3 nucleotides are TGTGCTAGCAGCTGGGGAGGAGCGGGGACCCAGTACTTC. The whole variable domain, filled in from reference TRBV7-7 and TRBJ2-5, reads GAGVSQSPRYKVTKRGQDVTLRCDPISSHATLYWYQQALGQGPEFLTYFNYEAQPDKSGLPSDRFSAERPEGSISTLTIQRTEQRDSAMYRCASSWGGAGTQYFGPGTRLLVL.

This clone was seen more than once but under ten times. The chain couples TRBV7-2 to TRBJ1-6; no clear D gene. Trimming took off 1 base at V and 9 bases at J, with 10 bases between the two ends. Germline lookup yields CDR1 SGHTA and CDR2 FQGNSA. This CDR3 contains 14 residues. As DNA, the CDR3 is TGTGCCAGCAGCTTAGTAGTGTCCATTTCACCCCTCCACTTT. Translated, it gives CASSLVVSISPLHF.

The CDR3 bases are TGTGCCAGCAGGGCTGCGGGCCGCACAGATACGCAGTATTTT. Protein: CASRAAGRTDTQYF. The chain joins TRBV2 to TRBJ2-3, with a weak D call TRBD2 (5 bases). The CDR3 runs to 14 residues. The V and J ends lost 6 bases and 1 base respectively, with 11 bases between them. Germline V gene data show CDR1 as SNHLY and CDR2 as FYNNEI.

In this sample, this clone turned up once. CDR3 protein: CAISAGTGDEQYF. CDR3 DNA sequence: TGTGCCATCAGTGCCGGGACAGGGGACGAGCAGTACTTC. J is TRBJ2-7 and V is TRBV10-3, with TRBD1 matching 10 bases. CDR3 length equals 13 residues. J was trimmed by 5 bases and V by 4 bases; bases with no gene match: 2. Germline V gives CDR1 ENHRY, CDR2 SYGVKD.

The CDR3 DNA reads TGCAGCGTCGGACGTTCAACAGGTGAAAAACTGTTTTTT. Protein sequence: CSVGRSTGEKLFF. The V gene is TRBV29-1, the J gene TRBJ1-4; possibly TRBD1 for D (5 bases). Germline loops: CDR1 SQVTM, CDR2 ANQGSEA. The CDR3 extends over 13 amino acids. Trimming shortened V by 6 bases and J by 7 bases, and 15 bases separated the two germline ends. The variable domain in full, completed from reference TRBV29-1 and TRBJ1-4, reads SAVISQKPSRDICQRGTSLTIQCQVDSQVTMMFWYRQQPGQSLTLIATANQGSEATYESGFVIDKFPISRPNLTFSTLTVSNMSPEDSSIYLCSVGRSTGEKLFFGSGTQLSVL.

This clone has just one count. This chain uses TRBV6-6 with TRBJ1-1; D is uncertain. The CDR3 has 13 residues. The V end was cut by 6 bases, the J end by 3 bases, with 11 bases between. Germline values: CDR1 MNHNY, CDR2 SVGAGI (reference sequence). The CDR3, as DNA: TGTGCCAGCAGCGAAGTCGGATACACTGAAGCTTTCTTT. Its translation: CASSEVGYTEAFF.

This clone appeared a few times. This chain connects TRBV25-1 to TRBJ2-7; 10 positions agree with TRBD2. The length of the CDR3 is 16 residues. Germline V gene sequence: CDR1 MGHDK, CDR2 SYGVNS. J lost 5 bases, V lost 1 base, and 8 bases had no gene match. CDR3 DNA sequence: TGTGCCAGCAGTGAATTAGCGGGGGGCAGGGACGACGAGCAGTACTTC. As protein: CASSELAGGRDDEQYF.

This clone appeared a few times. The V and J genes are TRBV29-1 and TRBJ2-5, with 11 nucleotides matching TRBD2. Germline assignment: CDR1 SQVTM and CDR2 ANQGSEA. The CDR3 is 13 residues long. V shed 5 bases and J 3 bases; nucleotides not matched to a gene: 2. The CDR3 DNA reads TGCAGCGTTACTAGCGGGGGAAAAGAGACCCAGTACTTC. Amino acid sequence: CSVTSGGKETQYF.

The sample holds a few counts of this clone. This chain uses TRBV29-1 with TRBJ2-7; 7 bases fit TRBD1. J gave up 2 bases and V 4 bases, and 2 bases lay outside the gene matches. This CDR3 is built from 12 residues. Per germline, CDR1 SQVTM and CDR2 ANQGSEA. CDR3 protein: CSVGGGTYEQYF. The CDR3 DNA follows: TGCAGCGTTGGAGGGGGCACCTACGAGCAGTACTTC.

Worth noting for this clone: A read error may produce the germline difference seen at one junction end. The genes are TRBV6-5 and TRBJ1-1, with D perhaps matching TRBD1 (5 bases). Germline V CDR1 and CDR2: MNHEY, SVGAGI. The CDR3 has 12 amino acids. The DNA for the CDR3 is TGTGCCAGCAGTTCAGGGAACGCTGAAGCTTTCTTT. This gives the protein CASSSGNAEAFF.

This clone was seen more than once but under ten times. This sequence joins TRBV7-9 and TRBJ1-1; D call uncertain. The CDR3 length is 14 residues. Germline lookup yields CDR1 SEHNR and CDR2 FQNEAQ (reference sequence). Trimming stripped 5 bases from V and 2 bases from J, with 12 bases between. The CDR3 nucleotides are TGTGCCAGCAGCCCCAGCAGCGTAAACACTGAAGCTTTCTTT. This sequence encodes CASSPSSVNTEAFF.

The sample holds a few counts of this clone. This sequence joins TRBV29-1 and TRBJ1-2; 7 nucleotides match TRBD1. The length of the CDR3 is 12 residues. Germline assignment: CDR1 SQVTM and CDR2 ANQGSEA. After removal of 7 bases from V and 7 bases from J, the junction contained 9 bases not matched to a gene. CDR3 sequence reads: CSAGTAAVGYTF. In nucleotides, the CDR3 is TGCAGCGCCGGGACAGCCGCTGTTGGCTACACCTTC. The whole variable domain, filled in from reference TRBV29-1 and TRBJ1-2, reads SAVISQKPSRDICQRGTSLTIQCQVDSQVTMMFWYRQQPGQSLTLIATANQGSEATYESGFVIDKFPISRPNLTFSTLTVSNMSPEDSSIYLCSAGTAAVGYTFGSGTRLTVV.

V is TRBV25-1 and J is TRBJ2-2; D is undetermined. The CDR3 consists of 11 residues. Deletions cut 5 bases from V and 9 bases from J, with 7 bases between. The germline V gene has CDR1 MGHDK and CDR2 SYGVNS. CDR3 in DNA: TGTGCCAGCAGTCCGAGTAGGGAGCTGTTTTTT. Amino acid sequence: CASSPSRELFF.

Details on this clone: In the same sample, other DNA sequences code for this CDR3. The chain carries TRBV29-1 and TRBJ2-7; D might be TRBD2 (5 bases). Per germline, CDR1 SQVTM and CDR2 ANQGSEA. Trimming removed 4 bases at V and 4 bases at J, with 5 bases between. The CDR3 is 10 residues long. The CDR3 DNA follows: TGCAGCGTTGGAGGGTACGAGCAGTACTTC. It yields the protein CSVGGYEQYF.

The CDR3 DNA follows: TGTGCCAGCAGCTTGCTCGGTCCGCGGGAGGCAGGAGGCTACACCTTC. Translated, it gives CASSLLGPREAGGYTF. The V and J genes are TRBV5-6 and TRBJ1-2, with D hard to call. Deletions cut 1 base from V and 8 bases from J, with 21 bases between. The CDR3 length is 16 residues. Germline CDR1 reads SGHDT; CDR2 reads YYEEEE.

This clone was found once. The chain uses TRBV11-3 and TRBJ2-7; TRBD1 or TRBD2 may be the D gene (5 bases each). V lost 5 bases, J lost 7 bases, and 21 bases lay in between. Germline-derived CDR1 and CDR2 are SGHNT and YENEEA. The length of the CDR3 is 15 residues. In DNA form, the CDR3 reads TGTGCCAGCAGCCTAACCTTCTCCGGGACGGAAGAGCAGTACTTC. This codes for CASSLTFSGTEEQYF.

As concerns this clone: The same CDR3 arises from other DNA sequences in this sample as well. The rearrangement joins TRBV5-1 to TRBJ2-6; no reliable D call. Trimming took off 1 base at V and 0 bases at J, with 5 bases between the two ends. Per the germline V gene, CDR1 is SGHRS and CDR2 is YFSETQ. This CDR3 is built from 15 residues. CDR3 sequence: CASSLSLSGANVLTF. DNA for the CDR3: TGCGCCAGCAGCTTGTCCCTCTCTGGGGCCAACGTCCTGACTTTC.

This clone appeared a few times. The chain couples TRBV7-9 to TRBJ2-1; D may match TRBD1 or TRBD2 (5 bases each). The V end lost 5 bases, the J end lost 6 bases, and 29 bases lay between the germline ends. The CDR3 consists of 19 residues. Germline values: CDR1 SEHNR, CDR2 FQNEAQ (reference sequence). CDR3 sequence: CASSRTSLSRPVGGNEQFF. The CDR3 bases are TGTGCCAGCAGCCGAACGTCCCTAAGTAGGCCCGTTGGGGGCAATGAGCAGTTCTTC.

This clone was observed a single time. The CDR3 region is CASSFQGARRNTEAFF. The CDR3 DNA reads as TGCGCCAGCAGCTTCCAGGGGGCTAGGAGGAACACTGAAGCTTTCTTT. This sequence joins TRBV5-1 and TRBJ1-1; 8 nucleotides line up with TRBD1. This CDR3 has 16 residues. Germline CDR1 and CDR2: SGHRS and YFSETQ. V gave up 2 bases and J gave up 1 base; unmatched junction bases: 7. The whole variable domain, filled in from reference TRBV5-1 and TRBJ1-1, reads KAGVTQTPRYLIKTRGQQVTLSCSPISGHRSVSWYQQTPGQGLQFLFEYFSETQRNKGNFPGRFSGRQFSNSRSEMNVSTLELGDSALYLCASSFQGARRNTEAFFGQGTRLTVV.

The J gene is TRBJ1-2, the V gene TRBV29-1; D is perhaps TRBD1 (5 bases). This CDR3 comprises 12 residues. The germline V and J ends were trimmed by 4 bases and 8 bases, with 14 bases remaining between them. The germline gives CDR1 SQVTM, CDR2 ANQGSEA. The CDR3 region is CSVVQVRTGYTF. Here the CDR3 DNA reads TGCAGCGTTGTACAGGTTCGAACGGGCTACACCTTC.

This clone appeared a few times. J is TRBJ2-7 and V is TRBV29-1; TRBD1 aligns across 9 bases. This CDR3 spans 14 amino acids. Germline values: CDR1 SQVTM, CDR2 ANQGSEA. V shed 2 bases and J 6 bases; nucleotides not matched to a gene: 8. The CDR3 is CSVESGTGISEQYF. CDR3 in DNA: TGCAGCGTTGAAAGTGGGACAGGGATAAGCGAGCAGTACTTC.